This T cell receptor beta chain came from a study of cytomegalovirus exposure and HLA in healthy donors. Study findings and constraints: Further analysis was carried out later, and it showed several of the most significant clusters appearing linked to common viral pathogens. It was taken for granted in presence/absence analyses that sequencing depth across donors was roughly uniform. Later on, an analysis tied approximately 15,000 TCR beta sequences to HLA alleles at 0.05 false discovery rate. The CMV antigen specificity of three CMV-associated chains was confirmed through in vitro analysis.

The V gene's germline CDR1 is LNHDA and CDR2 SQIVND (reference sequence). Losses at the gene ends were 3 bases for V and 7 bases for J; bases not matched to a gene: 8. The CDR3 has 14 amino acids. PCR employed 60 Vbeta and 13 Jbeta primers. Measured with immunoSEQ multiplex PCR; TCRdb has only the in-frame clones, and not every one. This sample carries tens of thousands of clones, roughly four fifths of them seen once, and the ten largest clones take 0.5% to 0.65%. This clone was picked up one time. What it recognizes is unknown. The chain recombines TRBV19 with TRBJ1-2; 7 bases map to TRBD1. The specimen was PBMCs. The clonotype originates from a man under 40 in good health and CMV-seronegative. The CDR3 coding sequence is TGTGCCAGTAGTATTTATTCAGGGGGGATTGGCTACACCTTC. Protein product: CASSIYSGGIGYTF. Drawing the rest from reference TRBV19 and TRBJ1-2, the complete variable domain is DGGITQSPKYLFRKEGQNVTLSCEQNLNHDAMYWYRQDPGQGLRLIYYSQIVNDFQKGDIAEGYSVSREKKESFPLTVTSAQKNPTAFYLCASSIYSGGIGYTFGSGTRLTVV.